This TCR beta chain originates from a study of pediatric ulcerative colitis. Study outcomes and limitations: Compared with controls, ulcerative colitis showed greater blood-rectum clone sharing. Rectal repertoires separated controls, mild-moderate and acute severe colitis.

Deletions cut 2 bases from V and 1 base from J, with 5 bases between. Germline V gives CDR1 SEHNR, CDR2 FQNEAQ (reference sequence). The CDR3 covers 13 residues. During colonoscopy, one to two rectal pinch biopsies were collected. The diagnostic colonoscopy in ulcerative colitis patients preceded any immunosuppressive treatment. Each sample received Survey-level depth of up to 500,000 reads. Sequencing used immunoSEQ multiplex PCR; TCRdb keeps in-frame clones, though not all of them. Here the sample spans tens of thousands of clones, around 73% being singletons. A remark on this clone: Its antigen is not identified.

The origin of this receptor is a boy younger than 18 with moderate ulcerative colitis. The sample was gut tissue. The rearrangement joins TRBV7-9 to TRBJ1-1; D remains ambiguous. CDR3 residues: CASSLFWNTEAFF. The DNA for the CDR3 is TGTGCCAGCAGCTTATTCTGGAACACTGAAGCTTTCTTT.